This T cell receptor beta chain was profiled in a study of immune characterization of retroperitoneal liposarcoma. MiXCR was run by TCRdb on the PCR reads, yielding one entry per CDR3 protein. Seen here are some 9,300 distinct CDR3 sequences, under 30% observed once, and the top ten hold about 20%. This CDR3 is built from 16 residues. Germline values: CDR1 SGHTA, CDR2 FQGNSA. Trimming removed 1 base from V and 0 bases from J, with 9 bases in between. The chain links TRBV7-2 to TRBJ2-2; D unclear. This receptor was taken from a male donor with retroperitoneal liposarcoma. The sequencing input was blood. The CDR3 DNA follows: TGTGCCAGCAGCTTAGTCGGGTTATCGAACACCGGGGAGCTGTTTTTT. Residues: CASSLVGLSNTGELFF. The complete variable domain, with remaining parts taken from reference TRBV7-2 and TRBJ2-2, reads GAGVSQSPSNKVTEKGKDVELRCDPISGHTALYWYRQSLGQGLEFLIYFQGNSAPDKSGLPSDRFSAERTGGSVSTLTIQRTQQEDSAVYLCASSLVGLSNTGELFFGEGSRLTVL.